Reported below is one T cell receptor (beta chain). The CDR3 spans 18 residues. Germline V gives CDR1 SGHVS, CDR2 FQNEAQ. V lost 5 bases and J lost 0; bases outside the gene matches: 7. The data are from a study of memory CD4+ T cells and cytomegalovirus serostatus. Some clones are missing from TCRdb's copy, which holds only in-frame ones; the method was immunoSEQ multiplex PCR. The profile shows 40,000 to 50,000 clones, just under 80% of them singletons. The sort gate was single viable CD3+CD4+CD8-CD45RO+ cells for memory CD4+ T cells. This TCR was sampled from an adult in good health and CMV-seronegative. Sequencing was carried out using memory CD4+ T cells from blood. The gene calls are TRBV7-8 and TRBJ2-6; 10 bases are a match to TRBD1. This CDR3 reads CASSPSGTGASGANVLTF. For the CDR3, the DNA is TGTGCCAGCAGCCCGTCCGGGACAGGGGCCTCTGGGGCCAACGTCCTGACTTTC.